Listed below are T cell receptor beta chains from one sample, sequenced in a study of T cell responses to AZD1222 COVID-19 vaccine. Profiled with immunoSEQ multiplex PCR; TCRdb holds only in-frame clones, not every one. This table has nearly 55,000 clones, around 92% appearing once. This specimen was peripheral blood, taken 28 days after the second AZD1222 dose. These receptors came from an adult who received the AZD1222 COVID-19 vaccine. CDR3s include the opening cysteine and the closing phenylalanine or tryptophan. The D gene is left open where the match is weak. Clone size is given for some rows only: seen once, a few or many times, or a class if the clone is expanded.

D gene: .; clone size: once; V gene: TRBV12-3/TRBV12-4; J gene: TRBJ2-3; CDR3 DNA: TGTGCCAGCCTTCCGGGACGGAGAGATACGCAGTATTTT; CDR3 protein: CASLPGRRDTQYF
D gene: .; clone size: .; V gene: TRBV12-3/TRBV12-4; J gene: TRBJ1-1; CDR3 DNA: TGTGCCAGCAGCCCTGGGACCCCGGAGGCAACTTTCTTT; CDR3 protein: CASSPGTPEATFF
D gene: TRBD2; clone size: .; V gene: TRBV9; J gene: TRBJ2-5; CDR3 DNA: TGTGCCAGCAGCGTAGCCACTAGCGGGAGAGGCGAGACCCAGTACTTC; CDR3 protein: CASSVATSGRGETQYF
D gene: .; clone size: .; V gene: TRBV29-1; J gene: TRBJ1-1; CDR3 DNA: TGCAGCGTTGTGGCAGGGATGAACACTGAAGCTTTCTTT; CDR3 protein: CSVVAGMNTEAFF
D gene: .; clone size: .; V gene: TRBV6-1; J gene: TRBJ2-1; CDR3 DNA: TGTGCCAGCAGTGAAGAGTTGAGTCTAGCGCAGTTCTTC; CDR3 protein: CASSEELSLAQFF
D gene: TRBD1; clone size: .; V gene: TRBV2; J gene: TRBJ1-5; CDR3 DNA: TGTGCCAGCAGGGGTACAGGGGGTAGAAATCAGCCCCAGCATTTT; CDR3 protein: CASRGTGGRNQPQHF
D gene: .; clone size: .; V gene: TRBV3-1/TRBV3-2; J gene: TRBJ1-3; CDR3 DNA: TGTGCCAGCATGGGACACTCTGGAAACACCATATATTTT; CDR3 protein: CASMGHSGNTIYF
D gene: .; clone size: once; V gene: TRBV5-1; J gene: TRBJ2-1; CDR3 DNA: TGCGCCAGCAGCCGGACAAATCTTGAGCAGTTCTTC; CDR3 protein: CASSRTNLEQFF
D gene: .; clone size: .; V gene: TRBV9; J gene: TRBJ2-1; CDR3 DNA: TGTGCCACCCCGTCAAAGTATGGACAGATTTTGGCCAATGAGCAGTTCTTC; CDR3 protein: CATPSKYGQILANEQFF
D gene: TRBD1; clone size: .; V gene: TRBV5-1; J gene: TRBJ2-1; CDR3 DNA: TGCGCCAGCAGCTTGCCGACCGGGACAGGGGGCAATGAGCAGTTCTTC; CDR3 protein: CASSLPTGTGGNEQFF
D gene: TRBD2; clone size: .; V gene: TRBV27; J gene: TRBJ2-7; CDR3 DNA: TGTGCCAGCAGTTCCGTCCGCGGGGGTAAATCCTACGAGCAGTACTTC; CDR3 protein: CASSSVRGGKSYEQYF
D gene: .; clone size: .; V gene: TRBV29-1; J gene: TRBJ1-1; CDR3 DNA: TGCAGCGTTGAATCCGCCCTGAGGACTGAAGCTTTCTTT; CDR3 protein: CSVESALRTEAFF
D gene: TRBD1; clone size: .; V gene: TRBV6-5; J gene: TRBJ1-1; CDR3 DNA: TGTGCCTGCACTTTCAGGGGGCAGAGTACTGAAGCTTTCTTT; CDR3 protein: CACTFRGQSTEAFF
D gene: TRBD1; clone size: .; V gene: TRBV19; J gene: TRBJ1-2; CDR3 DNA: TGTGCCAGTAGTAGACAGGGTCCGGTGGTCTATGGCTACACCTTC; CDR3 protein: CASSRQGPVVYGYTF
D gene: TRBD2; clone size: .; V gene: TRBV7-2; J gene: TRBJ2-7; CDR3 DNA: TGTGCCAGCAGCTTATCGACTAGCGGAACCTACGAGCAGTACTTC; CDR3 protein: CASSLSTSGTYEQYF
D gene: .; clone size: .; V gene: TRBV5-1; J gene: TRBJ2-5; CDR3 DNA: TGCGCCAGCAGCTTGGGGGACGGGCCGCCAGAGACCCAGTACTTC; CDR3 protein: CASSLGDGPPETQYF
D gene: .; clone size: .; V gene: TRBV29-1; J gene: TRBJ1-2; CDR3 DNA: TGCAGCGTTGAAGTCTCGTTGGGCTACAATGGCTACACCTTC; CDR3 protein: CSVEVSLGYNGYTF
D gene: .; clone size: .; V gene: TRBV10-3; J gene: TRBJ2-7; CDR3 DNA: TGTGCCATCAGTGAGTCCCTGGACGGAACCTACGAGCAGTACTTC; CDR3 protein: CAISESLDGTYEQYF
D gene: TRBD1; clone size: once; V gene: TRBV2; J gene: TRBJ2-3; CDR3 DNA: TGTGCCAGCAGTCCCGGGACAGGGGCAGATACGCAGTATTTT; CDR3 protein: CASSPGTGADTQYF
D gene: .; clone size: once; V gene: TRBV7-9; J gene: TRBJ2-4; CDR3 DNA: TGTGCCAGCAGCTCCCCCTCAGTAGCCAAAAACATTCAGTACTTC; CDR3 protein: CASSSPSVAKNIQYF
D gene: .; clone size: .; V gene: TRBV4-3; J gene: TRBJ2-1; CDR3 DNA: TGCGCCAGCAGCCAAGGACAGACTAGTTCTTCGTACAATGAGCAGTTCTTC; CDR3 protein: CASSQGQTSSSYNEQFF
D gene: TRBD2; clone size: .; V gene: TRBV27; J gene: TRBJ2-1; CDR3 DNA: TGTGCCAGCAAAACAGCGGGAGGTCCCTACAATGAGCAGTTCTTC; CDR3 protein: CASKTAGGPYNEQFF
D gene: .; clone size: .; V gene: TRBV7-8; J gene: TRBJ1-1; CDR3 DNA: TGTGCCAGCAGCGTCTGGACCCTTGTGGGGGACACTGAAGCTTTCTTT; CDR3 protein: CASSVWTLVGDTEAFF
D gene: .; clone size: once; V gene: TRBV7-8; J gene: TRBJ2-3; CDR3 DNA: TGTGCCAGCAGCTTAGGTGAAAGGGCTACGCAGTATTTT; CDR3 protein: CASSLGERATQYF
D gene: TRBD1; clone size: .; V gene: TRBV6-1; J gene: TRBJ1-2; CDR3 DNA: TGTGCCAGCAGTGAAGAACTGACAGGGACGGGCTACACCTTC; CDR3 protein: CASSEELTGTGYTF
D gene: TRBD2; clone size: .; V gene: TRBV24-1; J gene: TRBJ2-5; CDR3 DNA: TGTGCCACCAGTTCGGGACTAGCGGGATCAGAGACCCAGTACTTC; CDR3 protein: CATSSGLAGSETQYF
D gene: .; clone size: .; V gene: TRBV9; J gene: TRBJ1-2; CDR3 DNA: TGTGCCAGCAGCGTAGAACAGGAGAGTTATGGCTACACCTTC; CDR3 protein: CASSVEQESYGYTF
D gene: .; clone size: .; V gene: TRBV24-1; J gene: TRBJ1-1; CDR3 DNA: TGTGCCACCCGCGGGGAGGGCACTGAAGCTTTCTTT; CDR3 protein: CATRGEGTEAFF
D gene: .; clone size: .; V gene: TRBV9; J gene: TRBJ1-1; CDR3 DNA: TGTGCCAGCAGCGTAGATTCCCGAGGGGTTACTGCCACTGAAGCTTTCTTT; CDR3 protein: CASSVDSRGVTATEAFF
D gene: .; clone size: .; V gene: TRBV12-1; J gene: TRBJ2-7; CDR3 DNA: TGTGCCAGCAGCTCCCATCCCTTAAAGGTAGTGCGCTACGAGCAGTACTTC; CDR3 protein: CASSSHPLKVVRYEQYF
D gene: .; clone size: .; V gene: TRBV10-3; J gene: TRBJ2-2; CDR3 DNA: TGTGCCATCAGTGAAAGGGCGAACACCGGGGAGCTGTTTTTT; CDR3 protein: CAISERANTGELFF